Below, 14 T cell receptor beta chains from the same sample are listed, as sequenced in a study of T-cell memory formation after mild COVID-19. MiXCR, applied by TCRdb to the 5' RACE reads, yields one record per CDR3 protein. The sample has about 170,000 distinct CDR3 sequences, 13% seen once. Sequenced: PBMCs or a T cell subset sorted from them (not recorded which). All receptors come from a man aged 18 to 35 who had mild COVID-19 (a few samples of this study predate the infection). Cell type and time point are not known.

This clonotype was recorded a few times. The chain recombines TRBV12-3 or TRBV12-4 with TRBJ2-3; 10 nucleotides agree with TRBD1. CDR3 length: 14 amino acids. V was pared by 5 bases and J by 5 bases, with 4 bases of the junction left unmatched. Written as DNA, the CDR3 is TGTGCCAGCAGTCCTGACAGGGGGCGAGATACGCAGTATTTT. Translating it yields CASSPDRGRDTQYF.

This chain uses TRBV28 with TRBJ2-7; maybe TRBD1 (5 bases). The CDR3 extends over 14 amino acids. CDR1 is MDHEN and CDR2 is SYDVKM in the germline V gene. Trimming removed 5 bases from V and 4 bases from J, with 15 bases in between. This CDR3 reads CASSQTAAEYEQYV. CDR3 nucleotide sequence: TGTGCCAGCAGTCAGACAGCTGCCGAATACGAGCAGTACGTC.

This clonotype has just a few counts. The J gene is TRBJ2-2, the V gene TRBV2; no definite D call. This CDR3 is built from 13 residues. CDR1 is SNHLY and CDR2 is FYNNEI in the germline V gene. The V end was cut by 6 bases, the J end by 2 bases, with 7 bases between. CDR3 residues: CASRGVNTGELFF. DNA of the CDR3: TGTGCCAGCAGGGGTGTAAACACCGGGGAGCTGTTTTTT.

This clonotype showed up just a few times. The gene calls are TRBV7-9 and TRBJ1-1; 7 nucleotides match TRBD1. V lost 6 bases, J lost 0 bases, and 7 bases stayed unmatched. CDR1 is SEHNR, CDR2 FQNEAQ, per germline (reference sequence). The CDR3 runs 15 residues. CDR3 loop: CASRRGTAMNTEAFF. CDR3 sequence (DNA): TGTGCCAGCAGACGAGGGACAGCTATGAACACTGAAGCTTTCTTT.

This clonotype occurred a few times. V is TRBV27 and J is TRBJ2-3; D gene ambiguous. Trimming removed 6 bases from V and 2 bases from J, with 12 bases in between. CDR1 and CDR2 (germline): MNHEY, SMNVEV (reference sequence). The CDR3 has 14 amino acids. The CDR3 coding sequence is TGTGCCAGCAGGGCCGTGGCACCCACAGATACGCAGTATTTT. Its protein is CASRAVAPTDTQYF.

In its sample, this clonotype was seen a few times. The CDR3 region has the DNA TGTGCCAGCAGCACTAGCGGGGGGGCCTCGCAGTACTTC. This encodes CASSTSGGASQYF. J is TRBJ2-7 and V is TRBV9, with 13 bases matching TRBD2. Germline values: CDR1 SGDLS, CDR2 YYNGEE. With 4 bases clipped from V and 9 bases from J, the junction kept 4 bases outside the gene matches. The CDR3 has 13 amino acids.

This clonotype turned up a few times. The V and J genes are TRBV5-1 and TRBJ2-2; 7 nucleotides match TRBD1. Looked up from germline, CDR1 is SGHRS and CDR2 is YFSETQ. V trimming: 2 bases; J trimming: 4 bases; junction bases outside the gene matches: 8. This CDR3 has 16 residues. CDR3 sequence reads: CASSLNEGAGTGELFF. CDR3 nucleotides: TGCGCCAGCAGCTTAAATGAGGGGGCTGGCACCGGGGAGCTGTTTTTT.

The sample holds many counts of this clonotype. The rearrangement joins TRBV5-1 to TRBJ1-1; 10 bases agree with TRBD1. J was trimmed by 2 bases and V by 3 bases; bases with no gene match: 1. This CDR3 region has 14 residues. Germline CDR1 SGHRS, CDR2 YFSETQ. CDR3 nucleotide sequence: TGCGCCAGCAGCTGGGACAGGGGTAACACTGAAGCTTTCTTT. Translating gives CASSWDRGNTEAFF.

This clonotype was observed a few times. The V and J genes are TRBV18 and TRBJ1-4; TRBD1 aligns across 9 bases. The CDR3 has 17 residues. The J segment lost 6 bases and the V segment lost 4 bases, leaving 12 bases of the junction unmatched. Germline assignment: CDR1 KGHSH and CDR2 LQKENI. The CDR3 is CASSLITPGTGYEKLFF. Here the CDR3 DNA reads TGTGCCAGCTCACTAATTACCCCCGGGACAGGGTATGAAAAACTGTTTTTT.

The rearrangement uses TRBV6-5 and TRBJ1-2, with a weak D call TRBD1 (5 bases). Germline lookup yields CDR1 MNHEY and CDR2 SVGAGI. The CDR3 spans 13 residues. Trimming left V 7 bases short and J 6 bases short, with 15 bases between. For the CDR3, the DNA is TGTGCCAGCACACCAGGGTACAAGGATGGCTACACCTTC. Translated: CASTPGYKDGYTF.

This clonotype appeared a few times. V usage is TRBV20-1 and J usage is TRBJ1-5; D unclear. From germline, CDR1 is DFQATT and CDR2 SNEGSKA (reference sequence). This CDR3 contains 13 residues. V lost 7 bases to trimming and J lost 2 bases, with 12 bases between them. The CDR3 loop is CSVRGLGNQPQHF. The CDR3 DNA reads TGCAGTGTAAGAGGGCTTGGCAATCAGCCCCAGCATTTT.

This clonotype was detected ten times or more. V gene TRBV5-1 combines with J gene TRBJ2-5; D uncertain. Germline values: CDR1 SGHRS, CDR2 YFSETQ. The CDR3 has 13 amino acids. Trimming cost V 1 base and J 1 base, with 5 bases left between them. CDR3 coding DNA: TGCGCCAGCAGCTTGTCTTTCCAAGAGACCCAGTACTTC. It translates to CASSLSFQETQYF. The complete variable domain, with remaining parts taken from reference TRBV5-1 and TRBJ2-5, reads KAGVTQTPRYLIKTRGQQVTLSCSPISGHRSVSWYQQTPGQGLQFLFEYFSETQRNKGNFPGRFSGRQFSNSRSEMNVSTLELGDSALYLCASSLSFQETQYFGPGTRLLVL.

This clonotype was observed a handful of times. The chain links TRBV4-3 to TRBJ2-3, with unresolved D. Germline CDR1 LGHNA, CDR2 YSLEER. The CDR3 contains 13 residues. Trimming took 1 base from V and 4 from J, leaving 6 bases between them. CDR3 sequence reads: CASSQGPADTQYF. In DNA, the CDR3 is TGCGCCAGCAGCCAAGGGCCGGCAGATACGCAGTATTTT.

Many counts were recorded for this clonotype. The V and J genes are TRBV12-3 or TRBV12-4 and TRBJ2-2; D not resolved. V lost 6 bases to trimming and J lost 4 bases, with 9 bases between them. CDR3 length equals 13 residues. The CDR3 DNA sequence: TGTGCCAGCAGCTCCGGGTCCACCGGGGAGCTGTTTTTT. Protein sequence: CASSSGSTGELFF.